The next 10 T cell receptor beta chains were all read from a single sample in a study of type 1 and type 2 diabetes patients. The PCR template was genomic DNA. A primer set of 30 forward and 13 reverse primers amplified the CDR3. TCRdb re-derived calls from the multiplex PCR reads in MiXCR, one entry per CDR3 protein. The sample has 270,000 or so distinct CDR3 sequences; roughly 50% are singletons. Sequenced: peripheral blood mononuclear cells (PBMCs). These receptors originate from a man between 18 and 29 years old with type 2 diabetes.

This rearrangement joins TRBV9 to TRBJ1-1; a weak D match, TRBD1 (5 bases). The ends were cut back, 0 bases at V and 1 base at J, with 13 bases in the middle. CDR1 and CDR2 (germline): SGDLS, YYNGEE. The CDR3 sequence is 16 residues long. The CDR3 DNA is TGTGCCAGCAGCGTAGCGGGGCAGGGCGGGAACACTGAAGCTTTCTTT. Protein: CASSVAGQGGNTEAFF.

The chain combines TRBV5-1 with TRBJ2-3; a possible D gene is TRBD1 (5 bases). Trimming cost V 3 bases and J 2 bases, with 10 bases left between them. In germline, CDR1 is SGHRS, CDR2 YFSETQ. CDR3 length equals 14 residues. CDR3 DNA: TGCGCCAGCAGCTCTGACAGCTTCACAGATACGCAGTATTTT. Protein product: CASSSDSFTDTQYF.

The V call is TRBV20-1, the J call TRBJ2-5; TRBD2 agrees at 15 bases. The DNA matches TRBJ2-1 better at its end, which makes the J call doubtful. The germline V gene has CDR1 DFQATT and CDR2 SNEGSKA (reference sequence). There are 15 residues in the CDR3. The CDR3 sequence is CSANGLAGGPYEQFF. The CDR3 DNA sequence: TGCAGTGCAAACGGACTAGCGGGGGGGCCGTATGAGCAGTTCTTC.

This clonotype was seen many times. J is TRBJ1-2 and V is TRBV19, with 7 bases matching TRBD1. Germline V gene lookup returns CDR1 LNHDA and CDR2 SQIVND (reference sequence). J was trimmed by 6 bases and V by 3 bases; bases with no gene match: 10. CDR3 length: 15 amino acids. CDR3 sequence (DNA): TGTGCCAGTAGTATTATGCACAGGGGACCCAATGGCTACACCTTC. Encoded protein: CASSIMHRGPNGYTF.

This clonotype was seen a few times. The chain couples TRBV14 to TRBJ2-1; D is perhaps TRBD2 (6 bases). This CDR3 comprises 16 residues. Germline values: CDR1 SGHDN, CDR2 FVKESK. V lost 0 bases to trimming and J lost 3 bases, with 12 bases between them. The CDR3 is CASSQEGWGGYNEQFF. The CDR3 coding sequence is TGTGCCAGCAGCCAAGAGGGCTGGGGAGGCTACAATGAGCAGTTCTTC.

The V call is TRBV6-6, the J call TRBJ1-2; TRBD1 aligns across 7 bases. The CDR3 length is 19 residues. From germline, CDR1 is MNHNY and CDR2 SVGAGI (reference sequence). The junction had 25 bases not matched to a gene; V was cut back by 4 bases and J by 8 bases. This chain's CDR3 is CASSSTSGDRAGKQFGYTF. CDR3 nucleotide sequence: TGTGCCAGCAGTTCAACGTCCGGGGACAGAGCCGGAAAACAGTTCGGCTACACCTTC.

The chain recombines TRBV20-1 with TRBJ1-2; weak D call: TRBD1 (5 bases). CDR1 and CDR2 (germline): DFQATT, SNEGSKA (reference sequence). Between the trimmed V and J ends, which lost 0 bases and 2 bases, there was a span of 13 bases. The CDR3 runs 15 residues. CDR3 coding DNA: TGCAGTGCTAGAGATCCTCAGGGTTCAAACTATGGCTACACCTTC. It yields the protein CSARDPQGSNYGYTF.

J is TRBJ1-1 and V is TRBV19; 7 bases are a match to TRBD1. CDR1 is LNHDA, CDR2 SQIVND, per germline (reference sequence). The CDR3 runs to 12 residues. The ends lost 6 bases at V and 4 bases at J; junction bases unmatched: 2. The CDR3 loop is CASRGQLTEAFF. The CDR3 DNA reads as TGTGCCAGTAGGGGACAGCTCACTGAAGCTTTCTTT.

This clonotype has just one count. The chain employs TRBV12-3 or TRBV12-4 and TRBJ1-6; D might be TRBD1 (5 bases). This CDR3 is 15 amino acids long. Trimming pared 7 bases from V and 12 bases from J, leaving 22 bases between. CDR3: CASTIPAFRRGPLHF. The CDR3 nucleotides are TGTGCCAGCACGATTCCGGCCTTTCGAAGGGGACCCCTCCACTTT.

The chain links TRBV7-9 to TRBJ2-3; no firm D call. There are 14 residues in the CDR3. Germline V gives CDR1 SEHNR, CDR2 FQNEAQ (reference sequence). Trimming took off 2 bases at V and 5 bases at J, with 11 bases between the two ends. The CDR3 DNA follows: TGTGCCAGCAGCTTATTCGGCATAGGAGATACGCAGTATTTT. This encodes CASSLFGIGDTQYF.